This TCR beta chain came from a study of blood T cell repertoires in COVID-19. The germline gives CDR1 SNHLY, CDR2 FYNNEI. The CDR3 loop spans 14 amino acids. Trimming at V came to 4 bases and at J to 4 bases, leaving 6 bases not matched to a gene. The assay was immunoSEQ multiplex PCR, and TCRdb's table has in-frame clones only and misses some. The sample shows a few hundred thousand clones, 70% to 90% of them seen only once. The TCR sequence derives from a man aged 45 to 65 with COVID-19, enrolled during active disease. What was sequenced was peripheral blood. V is TRBV2 and J is TRBJ2-5, with 7 bases aligning to TRBD1. DNA for the CDR3: TGTGCCAGCAGTGGGGCAGGGGGAACAGAGACCCAGTACTTC. Translation: CASSGAGGTETQYF.